This entry lists 27 T cell receptor beta chains sequenced from one sample in a study of T cells in Graves' hyperthyroidism and ophthalmopathy. Amplification of TCR beta CDR3 regions used RNA as the template. First-round RT-PCR targeting the TCR CDR3 was performed with the HTBI primer set. Via MiXCR, TCRdb re-called the multiplex PCR reads, giving one row per CDR3 protein. The repertoire includes hundreds of thousands of distinct CDR3 sequences, about an eighth of them detected once, and around 28% sits in the top ten. Sequencing used blood. The receptors here all came from a man in his fifties with Graves' ophthalmopathy.

This clonotype was counted ten times or more. The CDR3 nucleotides are TGTGCCAGCACCCATCCGATGACAGGGCTTTCCTTCAATTCACCCCTCCACTTT. Translation gives CASTHPMTGLSFNSPLHF. This chain uses TRBV6-2 or TRBV6-3 with TRBJ1-6; 7 positions match TRBD1. Per the germline V gene, CDR1 is MNHEY and CDR2 is SVGEGT. This CDR3 contains 18 residues. The V and J ends lost 7 bases and 7 bases, in that order; junction bases with no gene match: 19.

This clonotype was recorded a few times. J is TRBJ2-7 and V is TRBV5-4; D is unclear. The V and J ends lost 3 bases and 4 bases respectively, with 17 bases between them. CDR3 length equals 15 residues. CDR1 and CDR2 (germline): SGHNT, YYREEE (reference sequence). The CDR3: CASSSNQDSEYEQYF. DNA of the CDR3: TGTGCCAGCAGCTCGAATCAAGACTCCGAATACGAGCAGTACTTC.

The chain combines TRBV6-2 or TRBV6-3 with TRBJ2-3, with TRBD2 matching 8 bases. The CDR3 is 14 amino acids. Germline V gene data show CDR1 as MNHEY and CDR2 as SVGEGT. Germline trimming cut 6 bases from V and 8 bases from J; bases unmatched to any gene: 10. CDR3 coding DNA: TGTGCCAGCAGACCCTCCGCGGGAGGTTCTACGCAGTATTTT. The encoded protein is CASRPSAGGSTQYF.

The V call is TRBV25-1, the J call TRBJ2-5; either TRBD1 or TRBD2 may supply D (5 bases each). V lost 6 bases, J lost 3 bases, and 11 bases lay in between. This CDR3 has 13 residues. Germline V CDR1 and CDR2: MGHDK, SYGVNS. In DNA, the CDR3 is TGTGCCAGCAGACATGTGGGGGAAGAGACCCAGTACTTC. Protein product: CASRHVGEETQYF.

This clonotype was recorded at least ten times. The chain links TRBV18 to TRBJ2-2, with 7 nucleotides matching TRBD2. J lost 1 base, V lost 0 bases, and 2 bases had no gene match. This CDR3 comprises 16 residues. Germline CDR1 and CDR2: KGHSH and LQKENI. The CDR3: CASSPPLAGNTGELFF. The CDR3 DNA reads TGTGCCAGCTCACCACCATTAGCGGGGAACACCGGGGAGCTGTTTTTT.

This clonotype was picked up a small number of times. The chain couples TRBV2 to TRBJ2-1; tentatively, D is TRBD1 (6 bases). Germline V gives CDR1 SNHLY, CDR2 FYNNEI. The CDR3 extends over 11 amino acids. Trimming shortened V by 10 bases and J by 8 bases, and 12 bases separated the two germline ends. The CDR3 DNA follows: TGTGCCAAGCAGGGGTTCGATGAGCAGTTCTTC. Its protein is CAKQGFDEQFF.

The chain employs TRBV4-2 and TRBJ1-6; D uncertain. Trimming stripped 2 bases from V and 9 bases from J, with 5 bases between. CDR3 size: 12 residues. Germline CDR1 reads LGHNA; CDR2 reads YNFKEQ. CDR3 loop: CASSQFGSPLHF. CDR3 DNA: TGTGCCAGCAGCCAATTTGGTTCACCCCTCCACTTT.

The sample holds many counts of this clonotype. The chain employs TRBV20-1 and TRBJ1-6; D may be TRBD1 (6 bases). V was pared by 2 bases and J by 6 bases, with 17 bases between. The CDR3 totals 16 residues. Germline loops: CDR1 DFQATT, CDR2 SNEGSKA (reference sequence). CDR3 in DNA: TGCAGTGCTAGATCGGGCGTGGGGGCGTCTAATTCACCCCTCCACTTT. Encoded protein: CSARSGVGASNSPLHF.

This clonotype has at least ten counts. V gene TRBV14 combines with J gene TRBJ2-7; D may match TRBD1 or TRBD2 (5 bases each). V gave up 1 base and J gave up 3 bases, with 19 bases separating them. Germline loops: CDR1 SGHDN, CDR2 FVKESK. The CDR3 extends over 17 amino acids. CDR3 in DNA: TGTGCCAGCAGCCAAGGACAGAAAATGGGGGATTACTACGAGCAGTACTTC. The encoded protein is CASSQGQKMGDYYEQYF.

The chain is built from TRBV4-1 and TRBJ2-7; 9 nucleotides agree with TRBD1. CDR1 and CDR2 from the germline V gene are MGHRA and YSYEKL. V dropped 5 bases and J dropped 0; count of bases not matched to a gene: 5. The CDR3 runs 15 residues. The chain's CDR3 is CASSKTGGGSYEQYF. CDR3 in DNA: TGCGCCAGCAGCAAGACAGGGGGTGGCTCCTACGAGCAGTACTTC.

This clonotype showed up many times. The rearrangement links TRBV2 to TRBJ2-1, with 12 bases aligning to TRBD2. V was pared by 4 bases and J by 7 bases, with 8 bases of the junction left unmatched. This CDR3 spans 16 amino acids. Germline V gives CDR1 SNHLY, CDR2 FYNNEI. CDR3 coding DNA: TGTGCCAGCAGTGGACTAGCGGGAGTTATCAGGAATGAGCAGTTCTTC. This sequence encodes CASSGLAGVIRNEQFF.

This chain uses TRBV27 with TRBJ2-2; no clear D. Trimming stripped 4 bases from V and 8 bases from J, with 17 bases between. In germline, CDR1 is MNHEY, CDR2 SMNVEV (reference sequence). This CDR3 is 15 amino acids long. The CDR3 reads CASSSADLMYGELFF. CDR3 DNA: TGTGCCAGCAGTTCCGCGGACCTGATGTATGGGGAGCTGTTTTTT.

This clonotype has ten or more counts. V is TRBV2 and J is TRBJ2-1; 11 positions match TRBD1. This CDR3 comprises 15 residues. CDR1 is SNHLY, CDR2 FYNNEI, per germline. J lost 8 bases, V lost 2 bases, and 5 bases had no gene match. This CDR3 reads CASSEQGQGVDEQFF. CDR3 coding DNA: TGTGCCAGCAGTGAACAGGGACAGGGGGTGGATGAGCAGTTCTTC.

This clonotype was found once. This could be a read error, since a much larger clone is one nucleotide away. The conserved phenylalanine or tryptophan is not found at the CDR3 terminus, so this likely reflects a read error. V is TRBV27 and J is TRBJ1-5; weak D call: TRBD1 (5 bases). The CDR3 covers 14 residues. Trimming left V 2 bases short and J 6 bases short, with 11 bases between. Per the germline V gene, CDR1 is MNHEY and CDR2 is SMNVEV (reference sequence). The CDR3, as DNA: TGTGCCAGCAGTTTAGAGGGACTTAGTCAGCCCCAGCATCTT. Its protein is CASSLEGLSQPQHL.

This clonotype was seen at least ten times. The chain is built from TRBV2 and TRBJ2-5; no definite D call. The CDR3 consists of 13 residues. The V end lost 3 bases, the J end lost 3 bases, and 8 bases lay between the germline ends. Looked up from germline, CDR1 is SNHLY and CDR2 is FYNNEI. DNA for the CDR3: TGTGCCAGCAGTGATGATGGAGAAGAGACCCAGTACTTC. Protein sequence: CASSDDGEETQYF. The full variable domain, rest sourced from reference TRBV2 and TRBJ2-5, is EPEVTQTPSHQVTQMGQEVILRCVPISNHLYFYWYRQILGQKVEFLVSFYNNEISEKSEIFDDQFSVERPDGSNFTLKIRSTKLEDSAMYFCASSDDGEETQYFGPGTRLLVL.

V gene TRBV11-2 combines with J gene TRBJ2-1; no firm D call. From germline, CDR1 is SGHAT and CDR2 FQNNGV. V was trimmed by 3 bases and J by 4 bases, leaving 7 bases between them. The CDR3 is 13 residues long. CDR3 amino acids: CASSLSQYNEQFF. The CDR3 region has the DNA TGTGCCAGCAGCTTGTCTCAATACAATGAGCAGTTCTTC.

The rearrangement links TRBV15 to TRBJ2-7; 11 nucleotides match TRBD2. Germline loops: CDR1 LNHNV, CDR2 YYDKDF (reference sequence). The V and J ends lost 0 bases and 4 bases, in that order; junction bases with no gene match: 5. The CDR3 length is 16 residues. CDR3 nucleotides: TGTGCCACCAGCAGAGACGAGACTAGCGGGATATACGAGCAGTACTTC. Protein: CATSRDETSGIYEQYF.

This clonotype was found many times. The V and J genes are TRBV30 and TRBJ1-2; no clear D gene. This CDR3 is built from 15 residues. The germline CDR1 and CDR2 sequences are GTSNPN and SVGIG (reference sequence). Trimming removed 1 base from V and 0 bases from J, with 12 bases in between. The CDR3 sequence is CAWSDGRITNYGYTF. In DNA, the CDR3 is TGTGCCTGGAGTGACGGTCGGATAACTAACTATGGCTACACCTTC.

The chain employs TRBV6-1 and TRBJ2-7, with a possible D match to TRBD1 (7 bases). This CDR3 has 15 amino acids. Germline assignment: CDR1 MNHNS and CDR2 SASEGT. Trimming stripped 7 bases from V and 3 bases from J, with 19 bases between. The CDR3 nucleotides are TGTGCCAGCACAACCGGCGGGGACAGTAACTACGAGCAGTACTTC. Encoded protein: CASTTGGDSNYEQYF.

Worth noting for this clonotype: This may come from a read error, since a much larger clone is one base off. This rearrangement joins TRBV2 to TRBJ2-5; no clear D gene. CDR3 length: 13 amino acids. The germline CDR1 and CDR2 sequences are SNHLY and FYNNEI. The CDR3 sequence is CASVALRQETQCF. CDR3 DNA: TGTGCCAGCGTCGCCCTAAGACAAGAGACCCAGTGCTTC. Using reference TRBV2 and TRBJ2-5 for the parts outside the CDR3, the full variable domain is EPEVTQTPSHQVTQMGQEVILRCVPISNHLYFYWYRQILGQKVEFLVSFYNNEISEKSEIFDDQFSVERPDGSNFTLKIRSTKLEDSAMYFCASVALRQETQCFGPGTRLLVL.

V usage is TRBV6-1 and J usage is TRBJ2-7; 7 bases align to TRBD1. Germline lookup yields CDR1 MNHNS and CDR2 SASEGT. CDR3 length: 15 amino acids. After removal of 6 bases from V and 2 bases from J, the junction contained 10 bases not matched to a gene. CDR3: CASRRAGGRTYEQYF. CDR3 in DNA: TGTGCCAGCAGACGAGCAGGGGGTAGGACCTACGAGCAGTACTTC.

This clonotype was observed many times. The chain links TRBV2 to TRBJ1-5; 7 nucleotides agree with TRBD1. Germline CDR1 SNHLY, CDR2 FYNNEI. The CDR3 contains 13 residues. With V trimmed by 5 bases and J by 7 bases, 5 bases remained unmatched. CDR3 coding DNA: TGTGCCAGCAGTCCGACAGGGCTGCAGCCCCAGCATTTT. Protein: CASSPTGLQPQHF.

This clonotype was counted ten times or more. This chain connects TRBV7-2 to TRBJ1-3, with TRBD1 as a possible D gene (6 bases). The V end lost 2 bases, the J end lost 3 bases, and 11 bases lay between the germline ends. The CDR3 length is 15 residues. From germline, CDR1 is SGHTA and CDR2 FQGNSA. For the CDR3, the DNA is TGTGCCAGCAGCTTATCCAGGGGAGGTGGAAACACCATATATTTT. Translation: CASSLSRGGGNTIYF.

This clonotype was recorded at least ten times. The V call is TRBV11-2, the J call TRBJ2-5; the D gene is possibly TRBD2 (6 bases). Germline CDR1 is SGHAT and CDR2 is FQNNGV. Trimming shortened V by 5 bases and J by 4 bases, and 26 bases separated the two germline ends. This CDR3 contains 18 residues. The CDR3 reads CASSLTGNPSAEGETQYF. The CDR3 DNA reads TGTGCCAGCAGCCTAACCGGCAACCCTAGCGCGGAGGGAGAGACCCAGTACTTC. The full variable domain, completed using reference TRBV11-2 and TRBJ2-5, is EAGVAQSPRYKIIEKRQSVAFWCNPISGHATLYWYQQILGQGPKLLIQFQNNGVVDDSQLPKDRFSAERLKGVDSTLKIQPAKLEDSAVYLCASSLTGNPSAEGETQYFGPGTRLLVL.

This clonotype was recorded at least ten times. This chain uses TRBV12-3 or TRBV12-4 with TRBJ2-5, with TRBD1 as a possible D gene (7 bases). Trimming left V 3 bases short and J 5 bases short, with 16 bases between. The CDR3 sequence is 15 residues long. DNA of the CDR3: TGTGCCAGCAGTTTCGGCCAGGGGGGTAGGGAGACCCAGTACTTC. This codes for CASSFGQGGRETQYF.

This clonotype was seen a handful of times. The chain employs TRBV9 and TRBJ2-1; D remains unclear. The V gene's germline CDR1 is SGDLS and CDR2 YYNGEE. The CDR3 is 14 amino acids. Deletions cut 1 base from V and 5 bases from J, with 10 bases between. As DNA, the CDR3 is TGTGCCAGCAGCGTACAAGGGCTAGACAATGAGCAGTTCTTC. This sequence encodes CASSVQGLDNEQFF.

This clonotype occurred many times. The chain employs TRBV9 and TRBJ2-3; D call uncertain. This CDR3 has 13 residues. Germline V gene data show CDR1 as SGDLS and CDR2 as YYNGEE. Trimming pared 3 bases from V and 0 bases from J, leaving 5 bases between. The CDR3 DNA reads TGTGCCAGCAGCGCCGCGAGCACAGATACGCAGTATTTT. As protein: CASSAASTDTQYF.